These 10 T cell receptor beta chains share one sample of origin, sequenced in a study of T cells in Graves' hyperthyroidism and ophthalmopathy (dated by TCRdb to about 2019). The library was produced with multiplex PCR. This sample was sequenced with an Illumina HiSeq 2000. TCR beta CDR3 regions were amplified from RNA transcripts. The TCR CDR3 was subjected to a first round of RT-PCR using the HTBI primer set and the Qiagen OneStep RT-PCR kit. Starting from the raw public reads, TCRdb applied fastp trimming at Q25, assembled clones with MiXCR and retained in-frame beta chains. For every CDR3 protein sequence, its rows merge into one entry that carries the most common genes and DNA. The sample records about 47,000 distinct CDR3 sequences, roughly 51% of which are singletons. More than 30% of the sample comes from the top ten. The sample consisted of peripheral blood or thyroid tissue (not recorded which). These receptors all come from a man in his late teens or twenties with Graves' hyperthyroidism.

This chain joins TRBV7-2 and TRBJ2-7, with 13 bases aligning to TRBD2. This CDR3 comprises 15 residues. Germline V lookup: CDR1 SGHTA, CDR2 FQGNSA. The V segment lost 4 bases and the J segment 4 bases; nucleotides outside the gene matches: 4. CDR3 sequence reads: CASSYGLAGDYEQYF. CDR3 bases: TGTGCCAGCAGCTACGGACTAGCGGGGGATTACGAGCAGTACTTC.

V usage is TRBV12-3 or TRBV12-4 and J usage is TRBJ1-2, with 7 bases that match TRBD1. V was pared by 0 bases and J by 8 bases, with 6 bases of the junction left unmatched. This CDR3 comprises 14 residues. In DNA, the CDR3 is TGTGCCAGCAGTTTAGCGTACAGGGGAGTAGGCTACACCTTC. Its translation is CASSLAYRGVGYTF.

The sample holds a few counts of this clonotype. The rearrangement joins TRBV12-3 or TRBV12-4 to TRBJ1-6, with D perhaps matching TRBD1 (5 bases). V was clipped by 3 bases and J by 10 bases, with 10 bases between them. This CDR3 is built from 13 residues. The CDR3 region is CASSLDGDSPLHF. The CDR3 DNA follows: TGTGCCAGCAGTTTGGACGGGGACTCACCCCTCCACTTT.

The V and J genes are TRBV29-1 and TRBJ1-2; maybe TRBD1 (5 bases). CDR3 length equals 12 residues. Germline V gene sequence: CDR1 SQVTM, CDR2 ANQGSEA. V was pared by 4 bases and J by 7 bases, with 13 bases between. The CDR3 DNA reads TGCAGCGTTGCGTTGGGGGGAGGTGGCTACACCTTC. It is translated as CSVALGGGGYTF. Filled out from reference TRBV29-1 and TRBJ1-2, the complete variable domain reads SAVISQKPSRDICQRGTSLTIQCQVDSQVTMMFWYRQQPGQSLTLIATANQGSEATYESGFVIDKFPISRPNLTFSTLTVSNMSPEDSSIYLCSVALGGGGYTFGSGTRLTVV.

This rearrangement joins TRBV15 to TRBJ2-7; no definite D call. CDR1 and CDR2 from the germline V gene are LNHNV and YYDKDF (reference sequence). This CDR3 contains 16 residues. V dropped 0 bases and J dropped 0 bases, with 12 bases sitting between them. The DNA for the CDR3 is TGTGCCACCAGCAGAGATATGAGCAGCCTCTCCTACGAGCAGTACTTC. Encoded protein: CATSRDMSSLSYEQYF.

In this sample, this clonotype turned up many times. This chain's CDR3 is CASSMDRSQSEAEAFF. DNA for the CDR3: TGTGCCAGTAGTATGGACCGAAGCCAAAGTGAAGCTGAAGCTTTCTTT. V and J are TRBV19 and TRBJ1-1, with no clear D. There are 16 residues in the CDR3. V was shortened by 3 bases and J by 6 bases, with 20 bases between the two germline ends. Germline CDR1 and CDR2: LNHDA and SQIVND (reference sequence).

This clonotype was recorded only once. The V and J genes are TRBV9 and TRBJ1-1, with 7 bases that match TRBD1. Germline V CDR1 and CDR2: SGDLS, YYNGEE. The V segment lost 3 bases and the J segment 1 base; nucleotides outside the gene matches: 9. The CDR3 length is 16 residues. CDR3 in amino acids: CASSGRGGTANTEAFF. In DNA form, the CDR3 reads TGTGCCAGCAGCGGTAGAGGGGGGACAGCGAACACTGAAGCTTTCTTT. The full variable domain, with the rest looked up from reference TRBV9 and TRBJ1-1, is DSGVTQTPKHLITATGQRVTLRCSPRSGDLSVYWYQQSLDQGLQFLIQYYNGEERAKGNILERFSAQQFPDLHSELNLSSLELGDSALYFCASSGRGGTANTEAFFGQGTRLTVV.

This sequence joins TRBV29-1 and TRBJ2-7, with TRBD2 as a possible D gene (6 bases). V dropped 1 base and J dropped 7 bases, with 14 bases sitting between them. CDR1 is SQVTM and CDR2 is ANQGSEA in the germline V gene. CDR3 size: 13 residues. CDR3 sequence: CSVEVAGLAEQYF. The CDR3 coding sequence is TGCAGCGTTGAAGTGGCGGGGTTGGCGGAGCAGTACTTC.

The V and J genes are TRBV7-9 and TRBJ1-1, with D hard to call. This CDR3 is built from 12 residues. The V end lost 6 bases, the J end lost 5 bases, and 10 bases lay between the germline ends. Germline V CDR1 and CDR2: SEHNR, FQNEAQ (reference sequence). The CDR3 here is CASSLLRTEAFF. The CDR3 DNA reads TGTGCCAGCAGTTTATTAAGGACTGAAGCTTTCTTT. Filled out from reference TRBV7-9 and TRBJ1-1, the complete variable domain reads DTGVSQNPRHKITKRGQNVTFRCDPISEHNRLYWYRQTLGQGPEFLTYFQNEAQLEKSRLLSDRFSAERPKGSFSTLEIQRTEQGDSAMYLCASSLLRTEAFFGQGTRLTVV.

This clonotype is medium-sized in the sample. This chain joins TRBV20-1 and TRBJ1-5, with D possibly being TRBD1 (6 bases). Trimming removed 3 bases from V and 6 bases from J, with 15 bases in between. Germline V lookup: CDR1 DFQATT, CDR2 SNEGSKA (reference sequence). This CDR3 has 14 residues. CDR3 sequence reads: CSASLQGGVQPQHF. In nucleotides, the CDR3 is TGCAGTGCTAGTCTACAGGGAGGGGTTCAGCCCCAGCATTTT.